This TCR beta chain was identified during a study of T cell clonotyping in hematopoietic cell transplantation. General study findings and limits: Graft donor and pretransplant recipient Inverse Simpson Index values predicted broader posttransplant TCR diversity.

As concerns this clone: Its antigen is undetermined.

Trimming took 4 bases from V and 7 from J, leaving 24 bases between them. This CDR3 is built from 16 residues. The germline CDR1 and CDR2 sequences are SGHRS and YFSETQ. Regarding time point: recipient sample about 28 days before transplant, after cytoreduction. Using immunoSEQ multiplex PCR, the repertoire was profiled, and TCRdb retains in-frame clones only, with some absent. The sample has some 76,000 clones, less than 96% seen once. The source is a woman aged 45-59 years with acute myeloid leukemia. Some clones in this sample may be carry-over from other donors' samples. The genes are TRBV5-1 and TRBJ2-7; a weak D match, TRBD1 (6 bases). Source: peripheral blood mononuclear cells, taken before stem cell transplant. CDR3 DNA: TGCGCCAGCAGCGCTGAAGCCGGGACAAACGCAAGGGAGCAGTACTTC. This codes for CASSAEAGTNAREQYF.